The text below deals with one TCR beta chain. Its target is not known. The data are from a study of CD8 T cells in ankylosing spondylitis. Construction of TCR beta libraries was performed using quantitative 5'-RACE with molecular barcodes. TCRdb recomputed calls from the 5' RACE reads with MiXCR, one row per CDR3 protein. The sample holds fewer than 450,000 distinct CDR3 sequences, over 15% seen once. The CDR3 runs to 16 residues. With V trimmed by 2 bases and J by 8 bases, 12 bases remained unmatched. Findings and caveats of the study: Earlier work had already found some motif variants in reactive arthritis synovial fluid and blood. One TCR beta motif, made up of eight highly homologous variants, appeared characteristic of ankylosing spondylitis blood.

The sequenced sample consisted of blood, either unsorted or a sorted T cell fraction (not recorded which). This chain joins TRBV12-3 or TRBV12-4 and TRBJ2-1; 7 bases line up with TRBD1. This clonotype was sampled from a male donor with ankylosing spondylitis. This chain's CDR3 is CASSLSQVRGLDEQFF. The DNA of the CDR3 is TGTGCCAGCAGTTTAAGCCAGGTCAGGGGGTTGGATGAGCAGTTCTTC.